This TCR beta chain came from a study of CD8+ T cells in alopecia areata. On the study more broadly: Tofacitinib administration to treated patients was oral, at 5 to 10 mg twice daily. Points from the study as a whole: Sequencing of scalp samples also captures resident alphabeta T cells of normal skin. Among patients, TCR sharing was less clear than in mice, a difference possibly due in part to HLA diversity in the patient population.

As for this clone: As yet, its antigen is unknown.

Sorted populations comprised CD4+ and CD8+ T cells obtained from PBMCs. The CDR3 consists of 13 residues. Germline values: CDR1 SGHAT, CDR2 FQNNGV. V was clipped by 3 bases and J by 2 bases, with 7 bases between them. cDNA reverse transcribed from extracted RNA served as the sequencing template. TCRdb's table, derived via immunoSEQ multiplex PCR, lists solely in-frame clones and lacks some. The sample shows more than 95,000 clones, around two fifths of them seen only once. The sequence derives from a human donor with alopecia areata. Specimen: CD4+ T cells sorted from blood. The rearrangement joins TRBV11-2 to TRBJ1-2; D gene unclear. The CDR3 here is CASSFMSNYGYTF. The CDR3 nucleotides are TGTGCCAGCAGCTTTATGTCGAACTATGGCTACACCTTC.